The rows below give T cell receptor beta chains drawn from one sample of a study of shared clonotypes between healthy human individuals. TCRdb's copy holds only in-frame clones and misses some; the assay was immunoSEQ multiplex PCR. The table shows more than 2 million clones, with about 95% occurring only once. Sequencing was carried out using naive CD8+ T cells sorted from blood. These receptors came from a man between 18 and 35 years old in good health. Each CDR3 is given with its conserved first and last residue. The size entry is marked missing in some rows and otherwise reads once, few, many or a size class.

NA,TRBV4-3,TRBJ2-5,CASSQDVAGLGETQYF
few,TRBV10-1,TRBJ2-1,CASSESSLAGNPEQFF
NA,TRBV25-1,TRBJ1-2,CASREQGDGYTF
NA,TRBV7-9,TRBJ2-7,CASSHPTVSSYEQYF
NA,TRBV15,TRBJ1-2,CATSRDLGTGKGYTF
NA,TRBV9,TRBJ2-2,CASSPYPAGELFF
NA,TRBV27,TRBJ2-7,CASTRLAGVGEQYF
NA,TRBV5-8,TRBJ2-3,CASSYRGTDTQYF
NA,TRBV27,TRBJ1-5,CASGQPQHF
NA,TRBV4-1,TRBJ2-7,CASSPLISGRDYEQYF
NA,TRBV7-9,TRBJ1-4,CASSFGTGHPFF
NA,TRBV15,TRBJ2-2,CATSLSNTGELFF
NA,TRBV10-3,TRBJ1-2,CAISDAKGYTF
NA,TRBV9,TRBJ1-1,CASSAGGSGTEAFF
NA,TRBV7-9,TRBJ2-7,CASSFHGNSYEQYF
NA,TRBV5-1,TRBJ2-6,CASSADSRASGANVLTF
NA,TRBV2,TRBJ1-5,CASSGGAGTSNQPQHF
NA,TRBV5-4,TRBJ1-2,CASSLGQGLGGYTF
once,TRBV14,TRBJ2-7,CASSQGQIYEQYF
once,TRBV13,TRBJ2-2,CASSLGEGASTGELFF
NA,TRBV21-1,TRBJ2-7,CASKDGFNTSPDEQYF
NA,TRBV4-3,TRBJ2-1,CASSQDVSAGSRNEQFF
once,TRBV11-1,TRBJ2-7,CASSLGGQFYEQYF
NA,TRBV7-6,TRBJ2-2,CASSLDHFAGTGELFF
NA,TRBV27,TRBJ2-2,CASSLRVGFAIGELFF
once,TRBV14,TRBJ2-7,CASSQEGLAEFYEQYF
once,TRBV9,TRBJ1-6,CASISGVDSPLHF
NA,TRBV28,TRBJ2-4,CASSSPGQGDIQYF
NA,TRBV4-1,TRBJ1-4,CASSQKEDRATIF
NA,TRBV27,TRBJ2-5,CASSLTRAETQYF
NA,TRBV7-8,TRBJ2-7,CATTVGTGIPNEQYF
NA,TRBV13,TRBJ2-7,CASSLRASYEQYF
NA,TRBV5-1,TRBJ1-2,CASSLRTGTGLFYGYTF
once,TRBV16,TRBJ2-7,CASSQGVLANYEQYF
once,TRBV9,TRBJ2-2,CASSGQINTGELFF
NA,TRBV9,TRBJ2-1,CASSPLPGLGLFF
NA,TRBV5-6,TRBJ1-5,CASSLDRDLGEPQHF
NA,TRBV6-5,TRBJ2-1,CASSYEPGLSYNEQFF
few,TRBV30,TRBJ2-5,CAWTEVGSGETQYF
NA,TRBV14,TRBJ2-7,CASSSWTSGSIYEQYF
NA,TRBV2,TRBJ2-5,CASGYKESGRADQETQYF
NA,TRBV4-1,TRBJ1-4,CASSPPIYEKLFF